A selection of T cell receptor beta chains follows, all from one sample in a study of somatic mutations in cytotoxic T cells in rheumatoid arthritis. Clones were read by immunoSEQ multiplex PCR, and TCRdb kept only the in-frame ones, dropping some. The table lists about 27,000 clones, approximately 73% of them singletons. Source material: CD8+ T cells sorted from blood. The source of these receptors is a woman aged 18-35 years in good health. CDR3s include the opening cysteine and the closing phenylalanine or tryptophan. The order of the fields is V gene, clone size, J gene, D gene, CDR3 protein, CDR3 DNA. The D gene is left open where the match is weak. Size is omitted from some rows. Given values are once, few, many or a class for expanded clones.

TRBV2	NA	TRBJ2-1	TRBD1	CARGTGGARNEQFF	TGTGCCCGCGGGACAGGGGGCGCGAGAAATGAGCAGTTCTTC
TRBV4-1	NA	TRBJ2-5	NA	CASSQDWGNLETQYF	TGCGCCAGCAGCCAAGATTGGGGGAATTTGGAGACCCAGTACTTC
TRBV4-2	NA	TRBJ2-7	TRBD2	CASSQDSAGGPGGEQYF	TGTGCCAGCAGCCAGGACTCGGCGGGAGGGCCTGGGGGCGAGCAGTACTTC
TRBV28	once	TRBJ2-3	NA	CASSLSGPAGTDTQYF	TGTGCCAGCAGTTTATCAGGGCCCGCGGGGACAGATACGCAGTATTTT
TRBV5-5	NA	TRBJ1-2	NA	CASSGTSQSVYGYTF	TGTGCCAGCAGTGGGACGTCTCAGAGCGTCTATGGCTACACCTTC
TRBV11-2	few	TRBJ1-2	TRBD1	CASSPQGESYGYTF	TGTGCCAGCAGCCCCCAGGGGGAGAGCTATGGCTACACCTTC
TRBV28	NA	TRBJ1-2	NA	CASTPFAKRGYTF	TGTGCCAGCACCCCATTCGCGAAGCGTGGCTACACCTTC
TRBV19	NA	TRBJ1-2	NA	CASSIYGRGVDGYTF	TGTGCCAGTAGTATCTACGGTCGAGGGGTGGATGGCTACACCTTC
TRBV7-3	NA	TRBJ2-5	TRBD2	CASSYSGGSETQYF	TGTGCCAGCAGCTATAGCGGGGGGTCGGAGACCCAGTACTTC
TRBV27	NA	TRBJ2-5	NA	CASSPGDQETQYF	TGTGCCAGCAGTCCCGGGGACCAAGAGACCCAGTACTTC
TRBV2	NA	TRBJ2-1	NA	CASNYPEQFF	TGTGCCAGCAATTACCCAGAGCAGTTCTTC
TRBV18	few	TRBJ1-5	NA	CASSPGVRQPQHF	TGTGCCAGCTCACCCGGGGTGAGGCAGCCCCAGCATTTT
TRBV19	few	TRBJ1-1	TRBD1	CASSIGGTGNTEAFF	TGTGCCAGTAGTATAGGGGGGACAGGAAACACTGAAGCTTTCTTT
TRBV7-9	NA	TRBJ1-4	NA	CASSLASAGANEKLFF	TGTGCCAGCAGCTTAGCTTCGGCAGGTGCTAATGAAAAACTGTTTTTT
TRBV28	NA	TRBJ2-1	NA	CASSFLRVSYNEQFF	TGTGCCAGCAGTTTTTTAAGGGTATCCTACAATGAGCAGTTCTTC
TRBV6-1	NA	TRBJ2-1	TRBD2	CASSEIGEGINEQFF	TGTGCCAGCAGTGAAATAGGGGAGGGTATCAATGAGCAGTTCTTC
TRBV5-5	NA	TRBJ2-7	TRBD2	CASSLGPGLDYEQYF	TGTGCCAGCAGCTTGGGGCCGGGACTAGACTACGAGCAGTACTTC
TRBV25-1	NA	TRBJ2-7	TRBD1	CASSTGTGYYEQYF	TGTGCCAGCAGTACCGGGACAGGGTACTACGAGCAGTACTTC
TRBV6-5	few	TRBJ2-7	NA	CASSNLPGLEQYF	TGTGCCAGCAGTAACCTTCCTGGGCTCGAGCAGTACTTC
TRBV29-1	NA	TRBJ2-2	NA	CSVGHKNTGELFF	TGCAGCGTTGGTCACAAGAACACCGGGGAGCTGTTTTTT
TRBV27	NA	TRBJ1-1	NA	CASSLSPFGAMNTEAFF	TGTGCCAGCAGTTTAAGCCCGTTTGGGGCCATGAACACTGAAGCTTTCTTT
TRBV7-6	NA	TRBJ2-1	NA	CASSLEASDSYNEQFF	TGTGCCAGCAGCTTAGAGGCCTCAGACTCTTACAATGAGCAGTTCTTC
TRBV25-1	NA	TRBJ2-1	NA	CASSVGTGYNEQFF	TGTGCCAGCAGTGTCGGGACTGGCTACAATGAGCAGTTCTTC
TRBV28	NA	TRBJ2-1	NA	CATPRGSSYNEQFF	TGTGCCACCCCTCGGGGGAGCTCCTACAATGAGCAGTTCTTC
TRBV25-1	NA	TRBJ2-1	NA	CASSEYTGSRDEQFF	TGTGCCAGCAGTGAATATACCGGGAGCAGGGATGAGCAGTTCTTC
TRBV5-4	NA	TRBJ2-1	NA	CASSWTGNEQFF	TGTGCCAGCAGCTGGACGGGCAATGAGCAGTTCTTC
TRBV4-1	few	TRBJ1-1	NA	CASSQDPGTGTEAFF	TGCGCCAGCAGCCAAGACCCGGGGACGGGTACTGAAGCTTTCTTT
TRBV27	medium-sized	TRBJ1-5	NA	CASSHGQRQPQHF	TGTGCCAGCAGCCATGGACAGCGTCAGCCCCAGCATTTT
TRBV29-1	few	TRBJ2-1	TRBD1	CSGTGTDNEQFF	TGCAGCGGTACTGGGACAGACAATGAGCAGTTCTTC
TRBV19	few	TRBJ2-1	NA	CASSSDEQFF	TGTGCCAGTAGTAGCGATGAGCAGTTCTTC
TRBV6-6	NA	TRBJ2-1	TRBD2	CASSATGLAGGEQFF	TGTGCCAGCAGTGCCACCGGACTAGCCGGGGGAGAGCAGTTCTTC
TRBV28	NA	TRBJ2-5	NA	CASSPTGYLQETQYF	TGTGCCAGCAGTCCCACAGGTTATCTACAAGAGACCCAGTACTTC
TRBV28	NA	TRBJ2-1	NA	CASSLGPYLYNEQFF	TGTGCCAGCAGCCTAGGACCGTACCTATACAATGAGCAGTTCTTC
TRBV7-9	NA	TRBJ2-7	TRBD1	CASSQGQGGTYEQYF	TGTGCCAGCAGCCAGGGACAGGGGGGAACCTACGAGCAGTACTTC
TRBV6-1	NA	TRBJ1-1	TRBD1	CASRDRGQEEVAFF	TGTGCCAGCAGGGACAGGGGGCAAGAGGAGGTCGCTTTCTTT
TRBV12-5	NA	TRBJ2-7	NA	CASALNEQYF	TGTGCTAGTGCCTTAAACGAGCAGTACTTC
TRBV19	NA	TRBJ1-5	NA	CASSILSDSSNQPQHF	TGTGCCAGTAGTATACTGTCGGACTCTAGCAATCAGCCCCAGCATTTT
TRBV7-2	few	TRBJ2-7	NA	CASSDLGVSYEQYF	TGTGCCAGCAGCGACCTGGGGGTGAGCTACGAGCAGTACTTC
TRBV9	NA	TRBJ1-1	NA	CASSLTSGHTEAFF	TGTGCCAGCAGCCTTACGTCAGGGCACACTGAAGCTTTCTTT
TRBV19	NA	TRBJ1-6	NA	CASATGSWDNSPLHF	TGTGCCAGTGCAACAGGGTCTTGGGATAATTCACCCCTCCACTTT
TRBV5-1	NA	TRBJ2-7	NA	CASTDSFSYEQYF	TGCGCCAGCACAGACAGTTTCTCCTACGAGCAGTACTTC
TRBV18	once	TRBJ2-3	NA	CASSPSDNTDTQYF	TGTGCCAGCTCTCCTTCGGACAACACAGATACGCAGTATTTT
TRBV6-6	NA	TRBJ2-3	TRBD2	CASSYYGRGDTQYF	TGTGCCAGCAGTTATTACGGGAGGGGGGATACGCAGTATTTT
TRBV27	NA	TRBJ2-5	NA	CASSPAFGTQYF	TGTGCCAGCAGTCCTGCCTTCGGGACCCAGTACTTC
TRBV5-1	NA	TRBJ2-1	NA	CASRRTESSYNEQFF	TGCGCCAGCCGCCGGACCGAAAGCTCCTACAATGAGCAGTTCTTC
TRBV28	once	TRBJ2-1	NA	CASSSTDTDTTYNEQFF	TGTGCCAGCAGTTCCACCGATACAGACACCACCTACAATGAGCAGTTCTTC
TRBV14	NA	TRBJ2-7	NA	CASSQVFDRDYEQYF	TGTGCCAGCAGCCAAGTTTTCGACCGAGACTACGAGCAGTACTTC
TRBV10-1	NA	TRBJ2-3	NA	CASSGDTDTQYF	TGCGCCAGCAGTGGGGACACAGATACGCAGTATTTT
TRBV5-5	once	TRBJ2-2	TRBD1	CASSLGDRGYGELFF	TGTGCCAGCAGCTTGGGGGACAGGGGCTATGGGGAGCTGTTTTTT
TRBV7-9	NA	TRBJ1-1	TRBD1	CASSLSSGGADEAFF	TGTGCCAGCAGCTTATCTTCAGGGGGCGCCGATGAAGCTTTCTTT
TRBV27	NA	TRBJ2-4	NA	CASKELAKNIQYF	TGTGCCAGCAAGGAGTTGGCCAAAAACATTCAGTACTTC
TRBV7-9	NA	TRBJ1-3	NA	CASSQTGSGNTIYF	TGTGCCAGCAGCCAGACGGGATCCGGAAACACCATATATTTT